Following are 32 T cell receptor beta chains from one sample sequenced in a study of T-cell reconstitution after alpha-beta-depleted transplantation in children. For TCRbeta, the library was prepared with unique molecular identifiers. TCRdb re-analysed the PCR reads in MiXCR, keeping a single row per CDR3 protein. The table has under 50,000 distinct CDR3 sequences, about 47% seen once. The specimen was peripheral blood, collected before TCRalphabeta/CD19-depleted stem cell transplant. These TCRs come from a boy under two years old with SCID, due to receive a stem cell transplant.

The genes are TRBV7-8 and TRBJ2-2; 14 nucleotides line up with TRBD2. V was clipped by 6 bases and J by 5 bases; unmatched bases: 14. This CDR3 has 19 residues. The V gene's germline CDR1 is SGHVS and CDR2 FQNEAQ. The CDR3 is CASRPPGLAGASRTGELFF. The CDR3 DNA reads as TGTGCCAGCAGGCCTCCGGGACTAGCGGGAGCCTCGAGGACCGGGGAGCTGTTTTTT.

The V and J genes are TRBV20-1 and TRBJ1-5; D gene unclear. Germline V gene lookup returns CDR1 DFQATT and CDR2 SNEGSKA (reference sequence). The CDR3 totals 13 residues. V dropped 0 bases and J dropped 6 bases, with 9 bases sitting between them. The CDR3 DNA is TGCAGTGCTAGAGAAAGGGAACCTCAGCCCCAGCATTTT. This translates into CSAREREPQPQHF.

This chain links TRBV20-1 with TRBJ2-3, with 9 bases identical to TRBD2. The CDR3 length is 15 residues. V shed 5 bases and J 0 bases; nucleotides not matched to a gene: 6. Germline CDR1 and CDR2: DFQATT and SNEGSKA (reference sequence). The chain's CDR3 is CSAYIAGASTDTQYF. The CDR3 DNA is TGCAGTGCTTATATAGCGGGGGCTAGCACAGATACGCAGTATTTT.

CDR3 nucleotides: TGTGCCAGCGGGTACAGGAACACTGAAGCTTTCTTT. Translation: CASGYRNTEAFF. V gene TRBV7-2 combines with J gene TRBJ1-1; D is ambiguous. The CDR3 is made up of 12 amino acids. Germline V lookup: CDR1 SGHTA, CDR2 FQGNSA. Between the trimmed V and J ends, which lost 8 bases and 1 base, there was a span of 8 bases.

CDR3 loop: CATSGNRGGGETQYF. The CDR3 DNA follows: TGTGCCACCAGCGGGAACAGGGGCGGCGGGGAGACCCAGTACTTC. The chain employs TRBV15 and TRBJ2-5; 7 bases map to TRBD1. Germline V gives CDR1 LNHNV, CDR2 YYDKDF (reference sequence). The V and J ends lost 5 bases and 5 bases, in that order; junction bases with no gene match: 11. This CDR3 has 15 amino acids.

The table lists this clonotype with a few counts. The rearrangement uses TRBV4-2 and TRBJ2-7; no clear D. The CDR3 loop spans 14 amino acids. CDR1 LGHNA and CDR2 YNFKEQ come from the germline V gene. The V end was cut by 1 base, the J end by 3 bases, with 10 bases between. The CDR3 nucleotides read TGTGCCAGCAGCCAAGTAGGGAATGACTACGAGCAGTACTTC. As protein: CASSQVGNDYEQYF.

The chain combines TRBV6-4 with TRBJ2-1; 9 nucleotides match TRBD2. Germline assignment: CDR1 MRHNA and CDR2 SNTAGT. The CDR3 totals 15 residues. Unmatched junction bases numbered 7, after V lost 2 bases and J lost 8 bases. In DNA form, the CDR3 reads TGTGCCAGCAGTGACGGCGGCGGGGGGGCCGATGAGCAGTTCTTC. Translated, it gives CASSDGGGGADEQFF.

This clonotype was detected a few times. The chain recombines TRBV20-1 with TRBJ2-5, with 10 bases matching TRBD1. Germline V gene data show CDR1 as DFQATT and CDR2 as SNEGSKA (reference sequence). V lost 8 bases to trimming and J lost 5 bases; unmatched junction nucleotides: 5. The CDR3 length is 12 residues. In DNA, the CDR3 is TGCAGTAATGACAGGGGGCGCGAGACCCAGTACTTC. Its translation is CSNDRGRETQYF.

This clonotype was found many times. This rearrangement joins TRBV18 to TRBJ2-3; D is unresolved. The germline V gene has CDR1 KGHSH and CDR2 LQKENI. There are 14 residues in the CDR3. The germline V and J ends were trimmed by 0 bases and 1 base, with 5 bases remaining between them. The CDR3 is CASSPPARTDTQYF. As DNA, the CDR3 is TGTGCCAGCTCACCACCCGCTCGCACAGATACGCAGTATTTT.

In its sample, this clonotype was seen a few times. This chain connects TRBV5-1 to TRBJ2-1; TRBD2 aligns across 9 bases. CDR3 length: 14 residues. CDR1 and CDR2 from the germline V gene are SGHRS and YFSETQ. J was trimmed by 9 bases and V by 2 bases; bases with no gene match: 6. CDR3 sequence reads: CASSLAGGRGEQFF. The CDR3 DNA sequence: TGCGCCAGCAGCTTAGCGGGGGGCCGTGGTGAGCAGTTCTTC.

The J gene is TRBJ2-3, the V gene TRBV20-1; 12 nucleotides match TRBD2. The CDR3 has 14 amino acids. J was trimmed by 8 bases and V by 6 bases; bases with no gene match: 9. Germline values: CDR1 DFQATT, CDR2 SNEGSKA (reference sequence). CDR3 protein: CSAQTSGGVGTQYF. As DNA, the CDR3 is TGCAGTGCCCAGACTAGCGGGGGAGTAGGTACGCAGTATTTT.

This clonotype has only a few counts. The CDR3 is CASSRQPGQGSMDTQYF. The CDR3, as DNA: TGTGCCAGCAGCCGACAACCTGGACAGGGTTCGATGGATACGCAGTATTTT. The chain uses TRBV11-2 and TRBJ2-3, with 8 nucleotides matching TRBD1. V dropped 5 bases and J dropped 6; count of bases not matched to a gene: 16. CDR1 is SGHAT and CDR2 is FQNNGV in the germline V gene. This CDR3 has 17 amino acids.

This clonotype was detected once. The CDR3, as DNA: TGTGCCAGCAGCCTCCAACAGAGCTCCTACAATGAGCAGTTCTTC. It is translated as CASSLQQSSYNEQFF. The chain links TRBV7-6 to TRBJ2-1; D is ambiguous. Trimming pared 5 bases from V and 0 bases from J, leaving 11 bases between. This CDR3 has 15 residues. CDR1 SGHVS and CDR2 FNYEAQ come from the germline V gene.

V usage is TRBV12-5 and J usage is TRBJ2-1; D uncertain. Trimming cost V 2 bases and J 5 bases, with 4 bases left between them. Germline V gene lookup returns CDR1 LGHNT and CDR2 FRNRAP. The CDR3 length is 12 residues. CDR3 sequence: CASGLSDNEQFF. CDR3 in DNA: TGTGCTAGTGGTTTGTCCGACAATGAGCAGTTCTTC. The full variable domain, rest sourced from reference TRBV12-5 and TRBJ2-1, is DARVTQTPRHKVTEMGQEVTMRCQPILGHNTVFWYRQTMMQGLELLAYFRNRAPLDDSGMPKDRFSAEMPDATLATLKIQPSEPRDSAVYFCASGLSDNEQFFGPGTRLTVL.

The rearrangement uses TRBV5-5 and TRBJ2-1, with 8 bases aligning to TRBD2. Germline V gene sequence: CDR1 SGHKS, CDR2 YYEKEE (reference sequence). The CDR3 loop spans 15 amino acids. V lost 2 bases and J lost 1; bases outside the gene matches: 2. The CDR3 DNA reads as TGTGCCAGCAGCTTTCTAGCGGGTTCCTACAATGAGCAGTTCTTC. Its protein product is CASSFLAGSYNEQFF.

The chain links TRBV20-1 to TRBJ2-7, with TRBD2 matching 15 bases. Germline CDR1 reads DFQATT; CDR2 reads SNEGSKA (reference sequence). With 6 bases clipped from V and 0 bases from J, the junction kept 6 bases outside the gene matches. This CDR3 has 16 amino acids. CDR3 loop: CSARGLAGGVSYEQYF. The CDR3 coding sequence is TGCAGTGCGCGGGGACTAGCGGGGGGCGTCTCCTACGAGCAGTACTTC.

The chain has TRBV7-2 and TRBJ2-5, with a tentative D call TRBD2 (5 bases). CDR3 length: 14 amino acids. CDR1 SGHTA and CDR2 FQGNSA come from the germline V gene. The ends were cut back, 0 bases at V and 3 bases at J, with 8 bases in the middle. The CDR3 loop is CASSLADGEETQYF. CDR3 DNA sequence: TGTGCCAGCAGCTTAGCGGACGGGGAAGAGACCCAGTACTTC. Supplemented by reference TRBV7-2 and TRBJ2-5, the full variable domain reads GAGVSQSPSNKVTEKGKDVELRCDPISGHTALYWYRQSLGQGLEFLIYFQGNSAPDKSGLPSDRFSAERTGGSVSTLTIQRTQQEDSAVYLCASSLADGEETQYFGPGTRLLVL.

This clonotype occurred many times. The J gene is TRBJ1-1, the V gene TRBV11-2, with a tentative D call TRBD1 (5 bases). The CDR3 is 15 amino acids. Trimming stripped 3 bases from V and 4 bases from J, with 15 bases between. Looked up from germline, CDR1 is SGHAT and CDR2 is FQNNGV. The CDR3 DNA reads TGTGCCAGCAGCTTGGGACCGTTACTGATCACTGAAGCTTTCTTT. Protein product: CASSLGPLLITEAFF. The entire variable domain, with the rest obtained from reference TRBV11-2 and TRBJ1-1, is as follows: EAGVAQSPRYKIIEKRQSVAFWCNPISGHATLYWYQQILGQGPKLLIQFQNNGVVDDSQLPKDRFSAERLKGVDSTLKIQPAKLEDSAVYLCASSLGPLLITEAFFGQGTRLTVV.

The rearrangement joins TRBV6-6 to TRBJ1-2; D may be TRBD1 (5 bases). The CDR3 contains 13 residues. The V gene lost 6 bases and the J gene lost 8 bases, with 16 bases spanning the gap. Germline CDR1 and CDR2: MNHNY and SVGAGI (reference sequence). As DNA, the CDR3 is TGTGCCAGCAGCCCGACGGGGGGGGAAGGCTACACCTTC. Its translation: CASSPTGGEGYTF.

The chain joins TRBV7-2 to TRBJ2-3, with a weak D call TRBD2 (5 bases). Germline values: CDR1 SGHTA, CDR2 FQGNSA. The CDR3 is 12 amino acids. The V gene lost 1 base and the J gene lost 8 bases, with 7 bases spanning the gap. This CDR3 reads CASSLGRGTQYF. The CDR3 nucleotides are TGTGCCAGCAGCTTAGGCCGGGGTACGCAGTATTTT.

This clonotype was recorded many times. The gene calls are TRBV2 and TRBJ2-1; D might be TRBD1 or TRBD2, each matching 5 bases. The length of the CDR3 is 16 residues. CDR1 and CDR2 from the germline V gene are SNHLY and FYNNEI. Trimming took off 2 bases at V and 8 bases at J, with 19 bases between the two ends. CDR3 protein: CASSEPLAGTLDEQFF. Here the CDR3 DNA reads TGTGCCAGCAGTGAACCCCTAGCTGGGACCCTCGATGAGCAGTTCTTC. The full variable domain, with the rest looked up from reference TRBV2 and TRBJ2-1, is EPEVTQTPSHQVTQMGQEVILRCVPISNHLYFYWYRQILGQKVEFLVSFYNNEISEKSEIFDDQFSVERPDGSNFTLKIRSTKLEDSAMYFCASSEPLAGTLDEQFFGPGTRLTVL.

This chain links TRBV4-2 with TRBJ2-6; possibly TRBD2 for D (5 bases). This CDR3 comprises 17 residues. V shed 0 bases and J shed 4 bases, with 13 bases lying between them. In germline, CDR1 is LGHNA, CDR2 YNFKEQ. CDR3 nucleotides: TGTGCCAGCAGCCAAGATAGGAGGCTGGAAGGGGCCAACGTCCTGACTTTC. This translates into CASSQDRRLEGANVLTF.

The chain joins TRBV6-1 to TRBJ2-5; 7 positions match TRBD2. Looked up from germline, CDR1 is MNHNS and CDR2 is SASEGT. There are 13 residues in the CDR3. Trimming at V came to 5 bases and at J to 2 bases, leaving 2 bases not matched to a gene. This CDR3 is CASSRGEQETQYF. The CDR3 DNA is TGTGCCAGCAGTCGGGGGGAGCAAGAGACCCAGTACTTC.

The chain employs TRBV4-3 and TRBJ2-3; 9 nucleotides agree with TRBD2. The CDR3 sequence is 19 residues long. V gave up 1 base and J gave up 4 bases; unmatched junction bases: 15. The germline gives CDR1 LGHNA, CDR2 YSLEER. CDR3 DNA sequence: TGCGCCAGCAGCCAAGCCCTCGGCGGCGGGGGGGCTAGGGCAGATACGCAGTATTTT. Translated, it gives CASSQALGGGGARADTQYF.

The chain employs TRBV7-9 and TRBJ1-6, with 9 nucleotides matching TRBD1. The CDR3 is made up of 13 amino acids. Germline V gene lookup returns CDR1 SEHNR and CDR2 FQNEAQ (reference sequence). The CDR3 protein is CVVAGQGLTPLHF. CDR3 DNA sequence: TGTGTAGTGGCCGGACAGGGGTTAACACCCCTCCACTTT. Filled out from reference TRBV7-9 and TRBJ1-6, the complete variable domain reads DTGVSQNPRHKITKRGQNVTFRCDPISEHNRLYWYRQTLGQGPEFLTYFQNEAQLEKSRLLSDRFSAERPKGSFSTLEIQRTEQGDSAMYLCVVAGQGLTPLHFGNGTRLTVT.

The chain recombines TRBV5-1 with TRBJ2-5, with 7 bases fitting TRBD2. The CDR3 has 14 amino acids. Trimming took 4 bases from V and 5 from J; bases not matched to a gene: 8. Germline CDR1 is SGHRS and CDR2 is YFSETQ. The CDR3 sequence is CASSIAQGGETQYF. The DNA for the CDR3 is TGCGCCAGCAGCATTGCTCAGGGAGGGGAGACCCAGTACTTC. The full variable domain, with the rest looked up from reference TRBV5-1 and TRBJ2-5, is KAGVTQTPRYLIKTRGQQVTLSCSPISGHRSVSWYQQTPGQGLQFLFEYFSETQRNKGNFPGRFSGRQFSNSRSEMNVSTLELGDSALYLCASSIAQGGETQYFGPGTRLLVL.

This clonotype showed up just a few times. The chain carries TRBV20-1 and TRBJ2-5; TRBD2 is a possible D gene (6 bases). The CDR3 runs to 13 residues. Germline assignment: CDR1 DFQATT and CDR2 SNEGSKA (reference sequence). Trimming removed 0 bases from V and 7 bases from J, with 12 bases in between. DNA for the CDR3: TGCAGTGCTAGAGATTCCGGGAGTGGGACCCAGTACTTC. As protein: CSARDSGSGTQYF.

The V gene is TRBV6-1, the J gene TRBJ1-2; D unclear. V was pared by 2 bases and J by 8 bases, with 9 bases between. CDR1 is MNHNS, CDR2 SASEGT, per germline. The CDR3 runs to 12 residues. The CDR3 here is CASSETGRGYTF. The CDR3 DNA reads as TGTGCCAGCAGTGAAACGGGGAGGGGCTACACCTTC.

The chain couples TRBV29-1 to TRBJ1-2; D gene uncertain. V was shortened by 7 bases and J by 1 base, with 13 bases between the two germline ends. CDR3 length: 13 amino acids. Germline V gives CDR1 SQVTM, CDR2 ANQGSEA. The CDR3 sequence: CSGSGASNYGYTF. The DNA of the CDR3 is TGCAGCGGCTCAGGAGCTAGTAACTATGGCTACACCTTC.

The chain has TRBV3-1 and TRBJ2-3; 8 bases align to TRBD2. The trim removed 11 bases at V and 0 bases at J, leaving 22 bases unmatched. The CDR3 loop spans 19 amino acids. From germline, CDR1 is LGHDT and CDR2 YNNKEL (reference sequence). DNA for the CDR3: TGTGCCTTCAGTTTGGAGGGAAGCGGGGGAGTCGCTAGCACAGATACGCAGTATTTT. It translates to CAFSLEGSGGVASTDTQYF.

This clonotype was seen a handful of times. The chain is built from TRBV7-2 and TRBJ1-1, with a possible D match to TRBD1 (5 bases). The V end was cut by 4 bases, the J end by 4 bases, with 10 bases between. The CDR3 spans 13 residues. CDR1 and CDR2 (germline): SGHTA, FQGNSA. CDR3: CASSSRGRTEAFF. For the CDR3, the DNA is TGTGCCAGCAGCTCGAGGGGTCGCACTGAAGCTTTCTTT.

This clonotype was observed a handful of times. This CDR3 reads CASSPTWGQNEAFF. CDR3 bases: TGTGCCAGCAGCCCCACGTGGGGGCAGAATGAAGCTTTCTTT. The chain couples TRBV7-9 to TRBJ1-1, with D maybe TRBD1 (6 bases). The CDR3 is made up of 14 amino acids. V was shortened by 5 bases and J by 7 bases, with 17 bases between the two germline ends. Per the germline V gene, CDR1 is SEHNR and CDR2 is FQNEAQ (reference sequence).